The 30 T cell receptor beta chains below come from one sample, sequenced in a study of shared clonotypes between healthy human individuals. Using immunoSEQ multiplex PCR, the repertoire was profiled, and TCRdb retains in-frame clones only, with some absent. The table includes roughly 2 million clones, 85% to 95% detected once. The naive CD8 population came from CD45RO-negative cells selected for CCR7, without terminally differentiated effector memory CD45RA+ cells. Input material: naive CD8+ T cells sorted from blood. Every receptor here comes from a man in his late teens or twenties in good health.

The chain recombines TRBV7-9 with TRBJ2-3; D not resolved. The germline CDR1 and CDR2 sequences are SEHNR and FQNEAQ (reference sequence). V dropped 4 bases and J dropped 2 bases, with 13 bases sitting between them. This CDR3 spans 15 amino acids. CDR3 nucleotide sequence: TGTGCCAGCAGCTCGGAAAACGCCCTCACAGATACGCAGTATTTT. Translating gives CASSSENALTDTQYF. Full variable domain (rest looked up from reference TRBV7-9 and TRBJ2-3): DTGVSQNPRHKITKRGQNVTFRCDPISEHNRLYWYRQTLGQGPEFLTYFQNEAQLEKSRLLSDRFSAERPKGSFSTLEIQRTEQGDSAMYLCASSSENALTDTQYFGPGTRLTVL.

This chain connects TRBV7-9 to TRBJ2-2; D is uncertain. CDR3 length: 12 residues. The ends were cut back, 8 bases at V and 0 bases at J, with 4 bases in the middle. Germline CDR1 and CDR2: SEHNR and FQNEAQ (reference sequence). The CDR3 DNA sequence: TGTGCCAGCGAGGCGAACACCGGGGAGCTGTTTTTT. Translated, it gives CASEANTGELFF. The full variable domain, with the rest looked up from reference TRBV7-9 and TRBJ2-2, is DTGVSQNPRHKITKRGQNVTFRCDPISEHNRLYWYRQTLGQGPEFLTYFQNEAQLEKSRLLSDRFSAERPKGSFSTLEIQRTEQGDSAMYLCASEANTGELFFGEGSRLTVL.

The chain combines TRBV30 with TRBJ2-7; TRBD2 is a possible D gene (5 bases). CDR1 is GTSNPN, CDR2 SVGIG, per germline (reference sequence). The V end was cut by 0 bases, the J end by 4 bases, with 10 bases between. The CDR3 is 13 amino acids. CDR3: CAWSVGEQYEQYF. The CDR3 DNA reads as TGTGCCTGGAGTGTCGGGGAACAGTACGAGCAGTACTTC.

As for this clone: Other DNA sequences in the sample encode the same CDR3. Here the CDR3 DNA reads TGCGCCAGCAGCTTGGGAAACGAGCAGTACTTC. It translates to CASSLGNEQYF. The chain combines TRBV5-1 with TRBJ2-7; the D is unclear. The CDR3 sequence is 11 residues long. Between the trimmed V and J ends, which lost 0 bases and 5 bases, there was a span of 3 bases. From germline, CDR1 is SGHRS and CDR2 YFSETQ.

As to this clone: This specimen includes other DNA sequences encoding the same CDR3. The chain links TRBV12-5 to TRBJ2-7; D is unresolved. The CDR3 extends over 13 amino acids. V was clipped by 1 base and J by 0 bases, with 4 bases between them. The germline V gene encodes CDR1 LGHNT and CDR2 FRNRAP. The CDR3 sequence is CASGLGLSYEQYF. CDR3 bases: TGTGCTAGTGGTTTGGGACTCTCCTACGAGCAGTACTTC.

This chain joins TRBV19 and TRBJ2-2; a possible D gene is TRBD1 (6 bases). Per the germline V gene, CDR1 is LNHDA and CDR2 is SQIVND (reference sequence). Trimming stripped 3 bases from V and 1 base from J, with 6 bases between. This CDR3 contains 14 residues. CDR3 nucleotide sequence: TGTGCCAGTAGTATGACAGGGAACACCGGGGAGCTGTTTTTT. Residues: CASSMTGNTGELFF.

This clone appeared once. The chain joins TRBV27 to TRBJ2-3; maybe TRBD1 (6 bases). In germline, CDR1 is MNHEY, CDR2 SMNVEV (reference sequence). The V gene lost 6 bases and the J gene lost 2 bases, with 12 bases spanning the gap. The CDR3 is 14 amino acids. CDR3 protein: CASRSPGATDTQYF. CDR3 nucleotides: TGTGCCAGCAGAAGTCCAGGGGCCACAGATACGCAGTATTTT.

V is TRBV2 and J is TRBJ1-1; weak D call: TRBD1 (5 bases). V was trimmed by 4 bases and J by 3 bases, leaving 9 bases between them. The CDR3 contains 13 residues. From germline, CDR1 is SNHLY and CDR2 FYNNEI. The CDR3 region has the DNA TGTGCCAGCAGTGTTCAGGGAGACACTGAAGCTTTCTTT. Amino acid sequence: CASSVQGDTEAFF.

The rearrangement joins TRBV7-9 to TRBJ1-4; TRBD1 matches at 10 bases. Germline V gives CDR1 SEHNR, CDR2 FQNEAQ (reference sequence). Germline trimming cut 4 bases from V and 0 bases from J; bases unmatched to any gene: 2. The CDR3 contains 16 residues. The CDR3 nucleotides are TGTGCCAGCAGCTATGGGACAGGGGCAACTAATGAAAAACTGTTTTTT. This encodes CASSYGTGATNEKLFF.

This chain uses TRBV27 with TRBJ2-1; TRBD2 aligns across 9 bases. The germline CDR1 and CDR2 sequences are MNHEY and SMNVEV (reference sequence). Germline trimming cut 5 bases from V and 5 bases from J; bases unmatched to any gene: 7. CDR3 length: 15 amino acids. CDR3 nucleotides: TGTGCCAGCAGTCCCGTAGGACTAGCGAACAATGAGCAGTTCTTC. Translated, it gives CASSPVGLANNEQFF.

This clone was detected once. The V call is TRBV6-1, the J call TRBJ1-3; D possibly corresponds to TRBD1 (6 bases). CDR3 length: 15 amino acids. CDR1 is MNHNS, CDR2 SASEGT, per germline. The V end lost 2 bases, the J end lost 6 bases, and 14 bases lay between the germline ends. Here the CDR3 reads CASSESRGIENTIYF. CDR3 nucleotides: TGTGCCAGCAGTGAAAGCAGGGGAATTGAAAACACCATATATTTT.

The V and J genes are TRBV6-1 and TRBJ2-7; D gene ambiguous. Germline assignment: CDR1 MNHNS and CDR2 SASEGT. The V end was cut by 0 bases, the J end by 3 bases, with 9 bases between. The CDR3 runs 14 residues. The CDR3 sequence is CASSEALVYYEQYF. The CDR3 region has the DNA TGTGCCAGCAGTGAAGCGCTAGTTTACTACGAGCAGTACTTC.

The V call is TRBV6-1, the J call TRBJ2-7, with 7 bases lining up with TRBD2. The CDR3 spans 18 residues. J gave up 0 bases and V 0 bases, and 11 bases lay outside the gene matches. Germline V gene data show CDR1 as MNHNS and CDR2 as SASEGT. The CDR3 here is CASSEALLGGPISYEQYF. As DNA, the CDR3 is TGTGCCAGCAGTGAAGCGCTTCTGGGAGGGCCCATCTCCTACGAGCAGTACTTC.

Details on this clone: Distinct nucleotide sequences in the sample also encode this CDR3. This sequence joins TRBV27 and TRBJ1-2, with D hard to call. The CDR3 has 13 residues. The germline CDR1 and CDR2 sequences are MNHEY and SMNVEV (reference sequence). V lost 0 bases, J lost 3 bases, and 5 bases lay in between. The CDR3 reads CASSLSQYYGYTF. The DNA for the CDR3 is TGTGCCAGCAGTTTATCCCAATACTATGGCTACACCTTC.

The CDR3 DNA sequence: TGTGCCAGCAGTAGGACAGGGGGGTCTCACCACGAGCAGTACTTC. Translation gives CASSRTGGSHHEQYF. V and J are TRBV27 and TRBJ2-7; 10 nucleotides match TRBD1. The CDR3 extends over 15 amino acids. The V and J ends lost 5 bases and 5 bases, in that order; junction bases with no gene match: 9. Germline loops: CDR1 MNHEY, CDR2 SMNVEV (reference sequence).

The chain uses TRBV30 and TRBJ2-7, with 11 bases that match TRBD1. In germline, CDR1 is GTSNPN, CDR2 SVGIG (reference sequence). Trimming cost V 3 bases and J 6 bases; bases outside gene matches: 13. The CDR3 contains 16 residues. For the CDR3, the DNA is TGTGCCTGGAGGGTCCGGGACAGGGGGGTTAGTGCCGAGCAGTACTTC. It translates to CAWRVRDRGVSAEQYF.

The chain has TRBV27 and TRBJ2-1, with 11 bases fitting TRBD2. The ends lost 6 bases at V and 0 bases at J; junction bases unmatched: 7. CDR1 MNHEY and CDR2 SMNVEV come from the germline V gene (reference sequence). The CDR3 runs 17 residues. Here the CDR3 reads CASSPTSGIYSYNEQFF. Written as DNA, the CDR3 is TGTGCCAGCAGCCCGACTAGCGGGATTTACTCCTACAATGAGCAGTTCTTC.

Note on this clone: Within the sample, other DNA sequences also encode this same CDR3. The gene calls are TRBV6-5 and TRBJ2-7; no reliable D call. Germline V gene data show CDR1 as MNHEY and CDR2 as SVGAGI. With 0 bases removed from V and 0 bases from J, the gap between germline ends came to 12 bases. The length of the CDR3 is 16 residues. CDR3 bases: TGTGCCAGCAGTTACTCAATAGGCCAGTCCTCCTACGAGCAGTACTTC. Translating gives CASSYSIGQSSYEQYF.

The V call is TRBV2, the J call TRBJ2-3; D is uncertain. The germline V gene has CDR1 SNHLY and CDR2 FYNNEI. Trimming cost V 4 bases and J 2 bases, with 10 bases left between them. This CDR3 region has 14 residues. DNA of the CDR3: TGTGCCAGCAGTGGGATAGGGCCCACAGATACGCAGTATTTT. This sequence encodes CASSGIGPTDTQYF.

The J gene is TRBJ2-7, the V gene TRBV9; 8 nucleotides match TRBD2. CDR1 is SGDLS and CDR2 is YYNGEE in the germline V gene. The CDR3 is 15 amino acids. V was clipped by 2 bases and J by 0 bases; unmatched bases: 4. The CDR3: CASSVSGESSYEQYF. CDR3 DNA: TGTGCCAGCAGCGTTAGCGGGGAGAGCTCCTACGAGCAGTACTTC.

The V call is TRBV10-1, the J call TRBJ2-1, with 14 bases matching TRBD2. Germline V gives CDR1 WNHNN, CDR2 SYGVQD (reference sequence). Germline trimming cut 7 bases from V and 4 bases from J; bases unmatched to any gene: 9. The length of the CDR3 is 17 residues. CDR3 region: CASNPGTSGGGYNEQFF. The DNA for the CDR3 is TGCGCCAGCAACCCCGGGACTAGCGGGGGAGGTTACAATGAGCAGTTCTTC.

The V call is TRBV19, the J call TRBJ1-2, with 8 positions matching TRBD1. The germline V gene encodes CDR1 LNHDA and CDR2 SQIVND (reference sequence). V gave up 5 bases and J gave up 4 bases; unmatched junction bases: 9. CDR3 size: 15 residues. The CDR3 spells CASSGDRLGGYGYTF. The CDR3 DNA follows: TGTGCCAGTAGTGGGGACAGGCTGGGCGGCTATGGCTACACCTTC.

The chain couples TRBV14 to TRBJ2-7, with D perhaps given as TRBD1 or TRBD2 (5 bases each). This CDR3 has 15 amino acids. Germline values: CDR1 SGHDN, CDR2 FVKESK. The V and J ends lost 4 bases and 2 bases respectively, with 15 bases between them. CDR3 DNA sequence: TGTGCCAGCAGCCGGACCGGGACCGCCGCCTACGAGCAGTACTTC. This codes for CASSRTGTAAYEQYF.

V gene TRBV5-8 combines with J gene TRBJ2-2; 7 positions match TRBD1. This CDR3 comprises 16 residues. Germline-derived CDR1 and CDR2 are SGHTS and YDEGEE. The J segment lost 4 bases and the V segment lost 0 bases, leaving 6 bases of the junction unmatched. CDR3 in DNA: TGTGCCAGCAGCTTGGTAACAGGGGTTTTCACCGGGGAGCTGTTTTTT. Its translation is CASSLVTGVFTGELFF.

The V call is TRBV2, the J call TRBJ1-5; D unclear. The V and J ends lost 3 bases and 11 bases respectively, with 23 bases between them. Germline CDR1 reads SNHLY; CDR2 reads FYNNEI. The CDR3 sequence is 16 residues long. The CDR3 spells CASSEIPGILSESQHF. The CDR3 bases are TGTGCCAGCAGTGAGATTCCAGGTATCCTATCGGAGTCCCAGCATTTT.

This sequence joins TRBV7-9 and TRBJ2-5, with 7 nucleotides matching TRBD2. The CDR3 has 19 amino acids. Germline V gives CDR1 SEHNR, CDR2 FQNEAQ (reference sequence). V was pared by 3 bases and J by 1 base, with 17 bases of the junction left unmatched. The CDR3 sequence is CASSFVGLADNLLQETQYF. CDR3 DNA: TGTGCCAGCAGCTTTGTAGGTCTAGCGGACAACCTGCTCCAAGAGACCCAGTACTTC.

This clone has only one observation. V gene TRBV7-9 combines with J gene TRBJ2-1, with D uncertain. Germline V gives CDR1 SEHNR, CDR2 FQNEAQ (reference sequence). This CDR3 has 14 amino acids. Trimming stripped 11 bases from V and 2 bases from J, with 16 bases between. Here the CDR3 DNA reads TGTGCCTCTTCGGACCTAGAAGCCTACAATGAGCAGTTCTTC. Amino acids: CASSDLEAYNEQFF.

The chain couples TRBV4-3 to TRBJ2-1; weak D call: TRBD2 (5 bases). V was shortened by 0 bases and J by 5 bases, with 20 bases between the two germline ends. The CDR3 spans 18 residues. Germline assignment: CDR1 LGHNA and CDR2 YSLEER. CDR3 region: CASSQDGVGWESHNEQFF. The CDR3 DNA reads as TGCGCCAGCAGCCAAGATGGGGTTGGGTGGGAGTCCCACAATGAGCAGTTCTTC.

The rearrangement uses TRBV6-5 and TRBJ2-5; 8 bases are shared with TRBD1. The CDR3 is 14 amino acids. V lost 5 bases to trimming and J lost 4 bases; unmatched junction nucleotides: 6. Looked up from germline, CDR1 is MNHEY and CDR2 is SVGAGI. As DNA, the CDR3 is TGTGCCAGCAGTCCGGACAGGGTAGGAGAGACCCAGTACTTC. Translation gives CASSPDRVGETQYF.

This clone appeared once. This chain uses TRBV5-4 with TRBJ2-3; the match to TRBD2 covers 7 bases. In germline, CDR1 is SGHNT, CDR2 YYREEE (reference sequence). J lost 5 bases, V lost 0 bases, and 9 bases had no gene match. The CDR3 runs to 16 residues. CDR3 coding DNA: TGTGCCAGCAGCTTGGGGCTAGCGGTGGTGGGAGATACGCAGTATTTT. Encoded protein: CASSLGLAVVGDTQYF.